The source of this T cell receptor beta chain is a study of beta chain features in type 1 diabetes. Study-wide findings and caveats: The cDNA sequencing approach could over-represent high-TCR-expressing cells. All four CD4+ subsets from Type 1 diabetes patients carried moderately but significantly shorter TCRB CDR3s. Type 1 diabetes patients had VDJ junctions that carried fewer insertions and more deletions.

Trimming took 1 base from V and 5 from J, leaving 10 bases between them. The CDR3 has 14 residues. Germline CDR1 is SGHAT and CDR2 is FQNNGV. TCRB transcripts that were expressed got sequenced, as all of the isolated RNA had been reverse transcribed. TCRdb keeps only in-frame clones here, not all; method: immunoSEQ multiplex PCR. Of around 280,000 clones in the sample, 7% to 9% were seen once. As to this clone: The antigen is undetermined.

CD45RO/CCR7/CD25/CD127/CD95/CD27 separated CD4+ naive, central memory, regulatory and stem cell-like memory cells by sorting. The chain carries TRBV11-2 and TRBJ2-3; no firm D call. This receptor was identified in a woman aged 18-35 years in good health. The sequenced material came from central memory CD4+ T cells from blood. Here the CDR3 reads CASSLAPWGDTQYF. The CDR3 DNA follows: TGTGCCAGCAGCTTAGCCCCGTGGGGAGATACGCAGTATTTT.